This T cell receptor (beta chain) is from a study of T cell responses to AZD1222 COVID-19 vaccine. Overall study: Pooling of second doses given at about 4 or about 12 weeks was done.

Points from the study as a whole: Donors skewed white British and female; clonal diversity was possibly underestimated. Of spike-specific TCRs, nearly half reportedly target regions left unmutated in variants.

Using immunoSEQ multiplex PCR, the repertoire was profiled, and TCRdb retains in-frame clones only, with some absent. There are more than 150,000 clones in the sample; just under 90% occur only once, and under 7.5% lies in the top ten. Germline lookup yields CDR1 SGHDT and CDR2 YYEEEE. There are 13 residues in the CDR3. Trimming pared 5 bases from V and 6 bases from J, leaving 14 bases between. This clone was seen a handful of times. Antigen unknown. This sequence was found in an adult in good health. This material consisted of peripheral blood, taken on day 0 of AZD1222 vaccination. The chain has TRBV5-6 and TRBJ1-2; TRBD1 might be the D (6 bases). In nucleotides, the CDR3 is TGTGCCAGCAGGGCAGGGGCCGGGGATGGCTACACCTTC. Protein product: CASRAGAGDGYTF.